This is a list of T cell receptor beta chains from one sample in a study of T cells after yellow fever vaccination. TCRdb independently ran MiXCR on the 5' RACE reads; one entry per CDR3 protein. The sample shows about 120,000 distinct CDR3 sequences, 13% to 15% of them seen only once. Specimen: CD8+ T cells sorted from PBMCs, collected 5 days after the yellow fever booster vaccination. These receptors were obtained from a man aged 18 to 35 who received the YFV17D yellow fever vaccine. Each CDR3 is given with its conserved first and last residue. D genes are given only for firm matches. The size entry is marked missing in some rows and otherwise reads once, few, many or a size class.

TRBJ1-2 | TRBD1 | 13 | - | TRBV20-1 | TGCAGTGCCCCGGGACAGTCAAACTATGGCTACACCTTC | CSAPGQSNYGYTF
TRBJ2-1 | TRBD2 | 15 | few | TRBV7-3 | TGTGCCAGCAGTCCCCGGACTAGAGCCTACAATGAGCAGTTCTTC | CASSPRTRAYNEQFF
TRBJ2-7 | - | 15 | - | TRBV4-1 | TGCGCCAGCAGCCAAGGACGGGACCCTAACTACGAGCAGTACTTC | CASSQGRDPNYEQYF
TRBJ2-1 | TRBD2 | 14 | few | TRBV12-3/TRBV12-4 | TGTGCCAGCAGTTTACTAGCGGGGGGGCATGAGCAGTTCTTC | CASSLLAGGHEQFF
TRBJ2-7 | - | 15 | few | TRBV9 | TGTGCCAGCAGCGCTGGGGGGACAATAATCCACGAGCAGTACTTC | CASSAGGTIIHEQYF
TRBJ2-2 | - | 10 | - | TRBV6-1 | TGTGCCAGCAGGGGGGGGGAGCTGTTTTTT | CASRGGELFF
TRBJ2-1 | - | 12 | - | TRBV15 | TGTGCCACCAGCAGAGTCGGCCATGAGCAGTTCTTC | CATSRVGHEQFF
TRBJ2-5 | - | 15 | few | TRBV4-1 | TGCGCCAGCAGCCAAGAAATGGGAGTCCAAGAGACCCAGTACTTC | CASSQEMGVQETQYF
TRBJ2-5 | TRBD2 | 15 | few | TRBV12-3/TRBV12-4 | TGTGCCAGCAGGGTAGCGGGGGCCTACCCAGAGACCCAGTACTTC | CASRVAGAYPETQYF
TRBJ2-7 | - | 14 | few | TRBV5-1 | TGCGCCAGCAGCTTGGAAACAGTTTCTTACGAGCAGTACTTC | CASSLETVSYEQYF
TRBJ2-1 | TRBD2 | 14 | few | TRBV27 | TGTGCCAGCAGTCTCGGCGGGGGGGCCGGTGAGCAGTTCTTC | CASSLGGGAGEQFF
TRBJ2-7 | TRBD1 | 15 | - | TRBV4-1 | TGCGCCAGCAGCCCCCGACGGACAGGGGGCCCGGAGCAGTACTTC | CASSPRRTGGPEQYF
TRBJ2-7 | - | 12 | - | TRBV9 | TGTGCCAGCGAACAGGGATCTTACGAGCAGTACTTC | CASEQGSYEQYF
TRBJ1-1 | - | 15 | - | TRBV7-9 | TGTGCCAGCAGGGATGGACGGTTAATGAACACTGAAGCTTTCTTT | CASRDGRLMNTEAFF
TRBJ2-7 | TRBD1 | 15 | medium-sized | TRBV5-1 | TGCGCCAGCAGCTTGGAAGGACAGGGGGGGGACGAGCAGTACTTC | CASSLEGQGGDEQYF
TRBJ1-1 | - | 14 | few | TRBV19 | TGTGCCAGTAATATGTACGGGGTGGGCACTGAAGCTTTCTTT | CASNMYGVGTEAFF
TRBJ2-1 | TRBD2 | 13 | - | TRBV7-9 | TGTGCCAGCTGCCAGCGGGGGAGCAATGAGCAGTTCTTC | CASCQRGSNEQFF
TRBJ2-3 | TRBD1 | 20 | - | TRBV7-8 | TGTGCCAGCAGCTTAATTCCCCCGGTAGGGACAGGTGCTAGCACAGATACGCAGTATTTT | CASSLIPPVGTGASTDTQYF
TRBJ2-4 | TRBD1 | 14 | few | TRBV12-3/TRBV12-4 | TGTGCCAGCAGCTCAGGGGGTGACCTCGACATTCAGTACTTC | CASSSGGDLDIQYF
TRBJ2-5 | TRBD2 | 17 | - | TRBV4-2 | TGTGCCAGCAGCCAAGGTCACCGCGGGGGGAACCAAGAGACCCAGTACTTC | CASSQGHRGGNQETQYF
TRBJ2-5 | TRBD1 | 13 | few | TRBV12-3/TRBV12-4 | TGTGCCAGCAGGGGACAGTACCAAGAGACCCAGTACTTC | CASRGQYQETQYF
TRBJ2-5 | - | 14 | few | TRBV9 | TGTGCCAGCAGCGTAGGGGGGACCCAAGAGACCCAGTACTTC | CASSVGGTQETQYF
TRBJ1-1 | - | 13 | - | TRBV2 | TGTGCCAGCAGGCAGGGCGGTGGAACTGAAGCTTTCTTT | CASRQGGGTEAFF
TRBJ2-1 | - | 15 | few | TRBV5-1 | TGCGCCAGCAGCTTGGCGCCCTCCCCATTTGGTGAGCAGTTCTTC | CASSLAPSPFGEQFF
TRBJ1-2 | TRBD1 | 14 | many | TRBV5-4 | TGTGCCAGCAGCTTGGGACAGGGGAGCTATGGCTACACCTTC | CASSLGQGSYGYTF
TRBJ1-2 | - | 14 | - | TRBV6-2/TRBV6-3 | TGTGCCAGCAGAGACGCAGGGGCTTCTTGGGGCTACACCTTC | CASRDAGASWGYTF
TRBJ2-1 | TRBD1 | 16 | few | TRBV11-2 | TGTGCCAGCAGTCCCCCCCGGGACAGGTTGGGCAATGAGCAGTTCTTC | CASSPPRDRLGNEQFF
TRBJ2-7 | TRBD1 | 14 | - | TRBV7-9 | TGTGCCAGCAGTTCACAGGGGCGATCCTACGAGCAGTACTTC | CASSSQGRSYEQYF
TRBJ2-1 | - | 14 | many | TRBV7-3 | TGTGCCAGCAGCTCGGGCGGTTCCTACAATGAGCAGTTCTTC | CASSSGGSYNEQFF